This T cell receptor (beta chain) was recovered during a study of metastatic and nonmetastatic thyroid tumors. This clone is judged medium-sized. Per germline, CDR1 MNHEY and CDR2 SVGEGT. Trimming removed 0 bases at V and 8 bases at J, with 13 bases between. The CDR3 has 14 amino acids. TCRdb re-called clones from the PCR reads using MiXCR. The table includes tens of thousands of clones, 20% detected once. There were no patients who had received any treatment before thyroid surgery. The source of this sequence is a female donor with papillary thyroid cancer or a benign thyroid nodule (not recorded which). Some clones in this sample may be carry-over from other donors' samples. V and J are TRBV6-2 or TRBV6-3 and TRBJ1-2; D may be TRBD1 (5 bases). The sample taken for sequencing was adjacent normal tissue. The CDR3 sequence: CASSYSQDMSGYTF. In nucleotides, the CDR3 is TGTGCCAGCAGTTACTCTCAGGACATGTCCGGCTACACCTTC.